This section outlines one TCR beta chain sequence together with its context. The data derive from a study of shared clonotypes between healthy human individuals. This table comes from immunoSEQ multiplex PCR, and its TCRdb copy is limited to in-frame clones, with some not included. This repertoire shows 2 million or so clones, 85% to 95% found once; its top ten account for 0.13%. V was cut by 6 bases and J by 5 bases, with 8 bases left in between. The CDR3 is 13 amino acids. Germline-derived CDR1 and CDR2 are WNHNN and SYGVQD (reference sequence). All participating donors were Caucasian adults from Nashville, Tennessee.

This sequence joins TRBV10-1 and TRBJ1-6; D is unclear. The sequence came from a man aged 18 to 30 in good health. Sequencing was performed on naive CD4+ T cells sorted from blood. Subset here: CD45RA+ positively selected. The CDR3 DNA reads TGCGCCAGCAGGGAACAGAATAATTCACCCCTCCACTTT. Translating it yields CASREQNNSPLHF.